The T cell receptor beta chain under discussion was sequenced for a study of blood T cell repertoires in COVID-19. The ends were cut back, 5 bases at V and 1 base at J, with 17 bases in the middle. The CDR3 runs 15 residues. Germline-derived CDR1 and CDR2 are GTSNPN and SVGIG (reference sequence). Produced via immunoSEQ multiplex PCR; TCRdb's table is partial and in-frame only. The sample lists some 70,000 clones, 85% occurring once. The chain links TRBV30 to TRBJ1-1, with a tentative D call TRBD1 (6 bases). This TCR came from a man aged 80 or over with acute or convalescent COVID-19. The source material was peripheral blood. CDR3 DNA: TGTGCCTGGGTCAGAGGGGGACACCCGAACACTGAAGCTTTCTTT. It translates to CAWVRGGHPNTEAFF.